This record covers a single T cell receptor beta chain. Its antigen is unknown. The data stem from a study of T cell repertoires in cytomegalovirus infection. Study summary: Carrying CMV and the relevant HLA type showed in public TCR beta signatures. Regarding the study as a whole: Carriage of CMV together with the relevant HLA was identifiable through cumulative public TCR beta family frequency. Across the ex vivo response, the dominant clonotypes were HLA-C-restricted CMV-specific TCR beta clonotypes.

Trimming at V came to 4 bases and at J to 0 bases, leaving 0 bases not matched to a gene. Per the germline V gene, CDR1 is PRHDT and CDR2 is FYEKMQ (reference sequence). This CDR3 has 14 amino acids. TCRdb used MiXCR to reprocess the reads, holding one entry per CDR3 protein. The repertoire holds 270,000 or so distinct CDR3 sequences, with about 15% as singletons. This TCR derives from a human donor in good health (CMV status not recorded). Some clones in this sample may be carry-over from other donors' samples. Sequenced sample: CD8+ T cells from PBMCs. This sequence joins TRBV13 and TRBJ2-7; TRBD2 agrees at 10 bases. CDR3 protein: CASSSSGSSYEQYF. DNA of the CDR3: TGTGCCAGCAGCTCTAGCGGGAGCTCCTACGAGCAGTACTTC.